The 26 T cell receptor beta chains below were found in one sample sequenced in a study of blood T cells in healthy people across ages (dated by TCRdb to between 2014 and 2017). Libraries were made using 5' RACE. Sequenced on an Illumina HiSeq 2500. A second about 7 to 11 cycle PCR used a sample-barcoded 5' primer and a J-beta primer mix. In TCRdb, the public reads were trimmed at Q25 with fastp and aligned with MiXCR, with productive beta chains retained. Records with the same CDR3 protein are collapsed into one entry carrying the most frequent genes and DNA. In all, the sample holds approximately 940,000 distinct CDR3 sequences, and around 46% of those were seen once. In total, the top ten clones hold 13% of the sample. What was sequenced was blood. The receptors here all came from a young man in good health.

The V gene is TRBV20-1, the J gene TRBJ1-2; no firm D call. CDR3 length equals 11 residues. Germline CDR1 and CDR2: DFQATT and SNEGSKA (reference sequence). V gave up 7 bases and J gave up 4 bases, with 10 bases separating them. The CDR3 nucleotides read TGCAGTGTTCTCGACCTCTATGGCTACACCTTC. Its protein product is CSVLDLYGYTF.

The CDR3 sequence is CASSYSQGGNSPLHF. CDR3 bases: TGTGCCAGCAGTTACTCCCAGGGGGGTAATTCACCCCTCCACTTT. The chain recombines TRBV6-5 with TRBJ1-6, with 7 positions matching TRBD1. The junction had 2 bases not matched to a gene; V was cut back by 0 bases and J by 6 bases. This CDR3 spans 15 amino acids. CDR1 is MNHEY, CDR2 SVGAGI, per germline.

The rearrangement uses TRBV7-2 and TRBJ2-7; D is unresolved. The CDR3 has 13 residues. Trimming shortened V by 6 bases and J by 3 bases, and 12 bases separated the two germline ends. Germline lookup yields CDR1 SGHTA and CDR2 FQGNSA. CDR3 nucleotides: TGTGCCAGCAGTCGCGGACCAGACTACGAGCAGTACTTC. The encoded protein is CASSRGPDYEQYF.

This clonotype was counted between two and nine times. V and J are TRBV7-9 and TRBJ2-7; 9 positions agree with TRBD1. This CDR3 has 15 amino acids. Per the germline V gene, CDR1 is SEHNR and CDR2 is FQNEAQ (reference sequence). V lost 5 bases, J lost 3 bases, and 8 bases stayed unmatched. The CDR3 reads CASSASGTGYYEQYF. CDR3 DNA: TGTGCCAGCAGCGCTTCCGGGACAGGGTACTACGAGCAGTACTTC. The variable domain in full, completed from reference TRBV7-9 and TRBJ2-7, reads DTGVSQNPRHKITKRGQNVTFRCDPISEHNRLYWYRQTLGQGPEFLTYFQNEAQLEKSRLLSDRFSAERPKGSFSTLEIQRTEQGDSAMYLCASSASGTGYYEQYFGPGTRLTVT.

This chain's CDR3 is CASSLGRAGGLTDTQYF. The DNA for the CDR3 is TGTGCCAGCAGCTTGGGACGCGCGGGGGGACTCACAGATACGCAGTATTTT. The chain uses TRBV5-4 and TRBJ2-3, with 8 bases aligning to TRBD2. V lost 0 bases and J lost 2; bases outside the gene matches: 8. This CDR3 contains 17 residues. CDR1 is SGHNT and CDR2 is YYREEE in the germline V gene (reference sequence).

The V gene is TRBV20-1, the J gene TRBJ2-1, with D uncertain. The CDR3 runs 13 residues. The V end was cut by 3 bases, the J end by 5 bases, with 11 bases between. Germline lookup yields CDR1 DFQATT and CDR2 SNEGSKA (reference sequence). The CDR3 reads CSASLVLDNEQFF. The CDR3 DNA reads as TGCAGTGCTAGTCTCGTCCTTGACAATGAGCAGTTCTTC.

In its sample, this clonotype was seen a few times. V is TRBV3-1 and J is TRBJ2-5, with TRBD2 identical over 7 bases. The CDR3 covers 12 residues. V lost 4 bases, J lost 11 bases, and 7 bases stayed unmatched. Germline V gene lookup returns CDR1 LGHDT and CDR2 YNNKEL (reference sequence). CDR3 DNA: TGTGCCAGCAGCCTTTCAAGGGGAGGGCAGTACTTC. It codes for CASSLSRGGQYF.

This clonotype was detected a few times. CDR3 sequence reads: CASGYSGGAFTGELFF. CDR3 nucleotides: TGTGCCAGCGGGTATAGCGGGGGGGCTTTCACCGGGGAGCTGTTTTTT. The chain couples TRBV27 to TRBJ2-2; TRBD2 aligns across 11 bases. Unmatched junction bases numbered 9, after V lost 8 bases and J lost 4 bases. CDR1 and CDR2 (germline): MNHEY, SMNVEV (reference sequence). The CDR3 contains 16 residues.

The rearrangement joins TRBV9 to TRBJ2-4, with 7 bases lining up with TRBD2. The J call may be mistaken, given a closer DNA end match to TRBJ2-7. The CDR3 contains 15 residues. The germline CDR1 and CDR2 sequences are SGDLS and YYNGEE. Here the CDR3 reads CASSVEAGLLYEQYF. The DNA for the CDR3 is TGTGCCAGCAGCGTAGAAGCGGGGCTACTATACGAGCAGTACTTC.

This chain links TRBV12-3 or TRBV12-4 with TRBJ1-6; TRBD1 matches 7 bases. The CDR3 runs to 17 residues. Losses at the gene ends were 3 bases for V and 0 bases for J; bases not matched to a gene: 5. The CDR3 here is CASSFKGQHSYNSPLHF. The CDR3 DNA follows: TGTGCCAGCAGTTTTAAGGGACAGCACTCCTATAATTCACCCCTCCACTTT.

This clonotype has ten or more counts. The genes are TRBV5-5 and TRBJ2-3; 11 bases are shared with TRBD2. Germline CDR1 reads SGHKS; CDR2 reads YYEKEE (reference sequence). Trimming cost V 4 bases and J 2 bases; bases outside gene matches: 9. The CDR3 covers 17 residues. The CDR3: CASSLQTSGDLTDTQYF. For the CDR3, the DNA is TGTGCCAGCAGCCTTCAGACTAGCGGGGATCTCACAGATACGCAGTATTTT.

The V call is TRBV11-1, the J call TRBJ1-4; D is ambiguous. Germline CDR1 SGHAT, CDR2 FQDESV (reference sequence). This CDR3 contains 16 residues. V dropped 5 bases and J dropped 0 bases, with 13 bases sitting between them. The CDR3 is CASSLKGVTTNEKLFF. For the CDR3, the DNA is TGTGCCAGCAGCCTGAAGGGTGTTACAACTAATGAAAAACTGTTTTTT.

This clonotype was seen a handful of times. The CDR3 is CASRLYLGQGPDTQYF. DNA of the CDR3: TGTGCCAGCAGACTCTATTTGGGACAGGGACCAGATACGCAGTATTTT. J is TRBJ2-3 and V is TRBV7-9, with TRBD1 matching 9 bases. The trim removed 6 bases at V and 4 bases at J, leaving 11 bases unmatched. Per germline, CDR1 SEHNR and CDR2 FQNEAQ (reference sequence). The CDR3 has 16 amino acids. Supplemented by reference TRBV7-9 and TRBJ2-3, the full variable domain reads DTGVSQNPRHKITKRGQNVTFRCDPISEHNRLYWYRQTLGQGPEFLTYFQNEAQLEKSRLLSDRFSAERPKGSFSTLEIQRTEQGDSAMYLCASRLYLGQGPDTQYFGPGTRLTVL.

The chain employs TRBV6-1 and TRBJ2-6, with D possibly being TRBD2 (5 bases). CDR1 is MNHNS, CDR2 SASEGT, per germline. The CDR3 contains 14 residues. Trimming left V 1 base short and J 12 bases short, with 13 bases between. The CDR3 bases are TGTGCCAGCAGTGAAGGATTGACTGCGGGCGTCCTGACTTTC. It is translated as CASSEGLTAGVLTF.

V gene TRBV10-3 combines with J gene TRBJ2-5; a possible D gene is TRBD1 (6 bases). This CDR3 has 16 residues. Per germline, CDR1 ENHRY and CDR2 SYGVKD. V was clipped by 5 bases and J by 1 base, with 17 bases between them. CDR3 amino acids: CAISPSRQAGQETQYF. DNA for the CDR3: TGTGCCATCAGTCCTTCCCGACAGGCCGGCCAAGAGACCCAGTACTTC.

The chain has TRBV7-3 and TRBJ2-1, with TRBD1 matching over 9 bases. The CDR3 runs 14 residues. Germline values: CDR1 SGHTA, CDR2 FQGTGA. V dropped 10 bases and J dropped 4; count of bases not matched to a gene: 8. The CDR3, as DNA: TGTGCCACGTCCATCGGACAGGGGTACAATGAGCAGTTCTTC. Amino acid sequence: CATSIGQGYNEQFF.

The V call is TRBV20-1, the J call TRBJ1-5, with unresolved D. The CDR3 extends over 14 amino acids. Germline CDR1 DFQATT, CDR2 SNEGSKA (reference sequence). Trimming took off 4 bases at V and 2 bases at J, with 12 bases between the two ends. The CDR3 DNA is TGCAGTGCTATACAAGGAGGCGGCAATCAGCCCCAGCATTTT. Encoded protein: CSAIQGGGNQPQHF.

This clonotype was counted only a few times. The gene calls are TRBV6-1 and TRBJ2-7, with D uncertain. CDR1 MNHNS and CDR2 SASEGT come from the germline V gene. Trimming took off 1 base at V and 1 base at J, with 11 bases between the two ends. The CDR3 is made up of 15 amino acids. CDR3 DNA sequence: TGTGCCAGCAGTGAAGGTAATTCTCGGTCCTACGAGCAGTACTTC. Translating gives CASSEGNSRSYEQYF.

The rearrangement links TRBV5-1 to TRBJ2-1; 16 positions match TRBD2. The CDR3 has 18 residues. The V gene's germline CDR1 is SGHRS and CDR2 YFSETQ. V lost 4 bases and J lost 1; bases outside the gene matches: 5. CDR3 region: CASSRGLAGGASYNEQFF. In nucleotides, the CDR3 is TGCGCCAGCAGCAGGGGACTAGCGGGAGGGGCATCCTACAATGAGCAGTTCTTC.

The chain joins TRBV5-1 to TRBJ2-5, with D possibly TRBD2 on 5 matching bases. Per the germline V gene, CDR1 is SGHRS and CDR2 is YFSETQ. V lost 0 bases to trimming and J lost 10 bases, with 10 bases between them. This CDR3 comprises 12 residues. The CDR3 DNA is TGCGCCAGCAGCTTGGAACTGGGGAGCCAGTACTTC. Protein product: CASSLELGSQYF.

This clonotype occurred many times. The chain employs TRBV6-6 and TRBJ2-3; 13 bases map to TRBD2. The CDR3 contains 15 residues. With V trimmed by 6 bases and J by 4 bases, 4 bases remained unmatched. CDR1 and CDR2 from the germline V gene are MNHNY and SVGAGI (reference sequence). The CDR3 DNA follows: TGTGCCAGCAGCCGCGGACTAGCGGGGGCAGATACGCAGTATTTT. It is translated as CASSRGLAGADTQYF.

V gene TRBV10-1 combines with J gene TRBJ2-5; 9 bases agree with TRBD2. The CDR3 length is 15 residues. The V and J ends lost 4 bases and 5 bases, in that order; junction bases with no gene match: 8. Germline CDR1 and CDR2: WNHNN and SYGVQD (reference sequence). The DNA for the CDR3 is TGCGCCAGCAGTGTAGGTCTAGCGGGATTCGAGACCCAGTACTTC. Protein product: CASSVGLAGFETQYF.

This rearrangement joins TRBV10-3 to TRBJ2-7; the D is unclear. The CDR3 sequence is 14 residues long. From germline, CDR1 is ENHRY and CDR2 SYGVKD. Trimming removed 6 bases at V and 1 base at J, with 13 bases between. The CDR3 nucleotides read TGTGCCATCAGGACGGAGTTCTCGTCCTACGAGCAGTACTTC. This sequence encodes CAIRTEFSSYEQYF.

This clonotype has a handful of counts. The chain combines TRBV5-1 with TRBJ2-1; 9 nucleotides match TRBD1. This CDR3 contains 13 residues. V was clipped by 4 bases and J by 8 bases; unmatched bases: 4. The V gene's germline CDR1 is SGHRS and CDR2 YFSETQ. The CDR3 here is CASSTTGGDEQFF. CDR3 coding DNA: TGCGCCAGCAGCACCACAGGGGGCGATGAGCAGTTCTTC.

CDR3 DNA: TGTGCCACCAGTGATGTCCACAGAAACAATGAGCAGTTCTTC. This gives the protein CATSDVHRNNEQFF. The chain links TRBV24-1 to TRBJ2-1, with D uncertain. V was cut by 3 bases and J by 5 bases, with 10 bases left in between. CDR3 length: 14 residues. Germline CDR1 KGHDR, CDR2 SFDVKD.

This clonotype was picked up a small number of times. The chain links TRBV5-1 to TRBJ2-5; D is undetermined. The CDR3 extends over 14 amino acids. Trimming left V 4 bases short and J 0 bases short, with 10 bases between. Germline lookup yields CDR1 SGHRS and CDR2 YFSETQ. This chain's CDR3 is CASSRSTYQETQYF. The CDR3 coding sequence is TGCGCCAGCAGCCGATCAACGTACCAAGAGACCCAGTACTTC.